This T cell receptor (beta chain) was identified in a study of shared clonotypes between healthy human individuals. Notes on the study in general: Lower generation probabilities were found for non-shared clonotypes than for those shared by all four donors.

Cells designated naive CD8 were CD45RO-negative and were positively selected for CCR7, with terminally differentiated effector memory CD45RA+ cells excluded. As regards this clone: The antigen is unknown.

Sorted subsets were amplified in replicate PCRs using 200 ng DNA, around 30,000 T cell genomes. TCRdb keeps only in-frame clones here, not all; method: immunoSEQ multiplex PCR. The sample lists roughly 570,000 clones, roughly 98% occurring once. Trimming took 2 bases from V and 3 from J; bases not matched to a gene: 2. CDR1 and CDR2 (germline): SGHVS, FNYEAQ. This CDR3 comprises 14 residues. The receptor was derived from a man aged 25 to 40 in good health. The sample consisted of naive CD8+ T cells sorted from blood. The chain joins TRBV7-6 to TRBJ2-7; 9 nucleotides match TRBD2. The CDR3 coding sequence is TGTGCCAGCAGCTTACTGCGGGAGGGCTACGAGCAGTACTTC. Its protein product is CASSLLREGYEQYF.